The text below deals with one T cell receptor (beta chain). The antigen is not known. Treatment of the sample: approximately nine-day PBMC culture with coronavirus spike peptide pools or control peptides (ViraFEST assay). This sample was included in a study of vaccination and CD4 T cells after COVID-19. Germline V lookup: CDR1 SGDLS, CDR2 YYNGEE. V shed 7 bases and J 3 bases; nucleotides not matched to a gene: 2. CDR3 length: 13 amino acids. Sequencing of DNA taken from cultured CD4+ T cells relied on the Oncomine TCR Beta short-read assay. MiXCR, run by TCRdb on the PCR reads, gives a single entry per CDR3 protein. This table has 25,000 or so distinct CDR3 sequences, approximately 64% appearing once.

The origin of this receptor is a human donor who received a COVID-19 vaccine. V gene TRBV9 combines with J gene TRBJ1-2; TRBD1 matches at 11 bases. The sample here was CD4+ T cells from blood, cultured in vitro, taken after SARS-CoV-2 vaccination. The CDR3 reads CASQDRGHYGYTF. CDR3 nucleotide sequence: TGTGCCAGCCAGGACAGGGGGCACTATGGCTACACCTTC. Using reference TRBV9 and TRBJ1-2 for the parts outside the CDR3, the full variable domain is DSGVTQTPKHLITATGQRVTLRCSPRSGDLSVYWYQQSLDQGLQFLIQYYNGEERAKGNILERFSAQQFPDLHSELNLSSLELGDSALYFCASQDRGHYGYTFGSGTRLTVV.